Each of the 21 T cell receptor beta chains below was sequenced from the same sample in a study of shared clonotypes between healthy human individuals. Only in-frame clones appear in the TCRdb table, and some are missing; sequencing was by immunoSEQ multiplex PCR. The data hold about half a million clones, with 70% to 80% observed a single time. Sequencing used PBMCs. These receptors were taken from a woman aged 35 to 49 in good health. Some clones in this sample may be carry-over from other donors' samples.

The chain combines TRBV7-2 with TRBJ1-4, with D possibly being TRBD1 (6 bases). The CDR3 contains 14 residues. The V gene lost 3 bases and the J gene lost 4 bases, with 9 bases spanning the gap. Germline-derived CDR1 and CDR2 are SGHTA and FQGNSA. This CDR3 reads CASSFGQLNEKLFF. The CDR3 DNA reads as TGTGCCAGCAGCTTTGGACAGCTTAATGAAAAACTGTTTTTT.

This clone was seen repeatedly, ten times or more. The sample carries other DNA sequences with the same CDR3. This chain links TRBV5-6 with TRBJ1-5; weak D call: TRBD1 (5 bases). Per germline, CDR1 SGHDT and CDR2 YYEEEE. The CDR3 extends over 16 amino acids. The ends were cut back, 0 bases at V and 3 bases at J, with 13 bases in the middle. CDR3 sequence reads: CASSLDGGSINQPQHF. CDR3 bases: TGTGCCAGCAGCTTGGATGGGGGATCGATCAATCAGCCCCAGCATTTT.

This clone was seen a handful of times. CDR3 in DNA: TGTGCCACAGCGAGGCGGGGGGACAGGCGCGAGCAGTACTTC. It translates to CATARRGDRREQYF. V and J are TRBV2 and TRBJ2-7; D is tentatively TRBD1 or TRBD2 (8 bases each). CDR1 SNHLY and CDR2 FYNNEI come from the germline V gene. Trimming removed 10 bases from V and 6 bases from J, with 22 bases in between. The CDR3 has 14 amino acids.

The chain has TRBV9 and TRBJ2-5; D might be TRBD1 or TRBD2, each matching 5 bases. V was shortened by 1 base and J by 3 bases, with 10 bases between the two germline ends. Germline loops: CDR1 SGDLS, CDR2 YYNGEE. The CDR3 is 14 residues long. The CDR3 sequence is CASSVFRGEETQYF. In nucleotides, the CDR3 is TGTGCCAGCAGCGTATTTAGAGGGGAAGAGACCCAGTACTTC.

This sequence joins TRBV19 and TRBJ2-7, with 7 bases lining up with TRBD1. J gave up 6 bases and V 6 bases, and 2 bases lay outside the gene matches. This CDR3 is 11 amino acids long. The V gene's germline CDR1 is LNHDA and CDR2 SQIVND (reference sequence). Here the CDR3 DNA reads TGTGCCAGTAGACAGGGGCTCGAGCAGTACTTC. This encodes CASRQGLEQYF.

The count of this clone is one. V is TRBV7-9 and J is TRBJ2-7, with D uncertain. Germline V gene data show CDR1 as SEHNR and CDR2 as FQNEAQ (reference sequence). The V end lost 1 base, the J end lost 2 bases, and 12 bases lay between the germline ends. The CDR3 contains 15 residues. For the CDR3, the DNA is TGTGCCAGCAGCTTAGAAATGAGAGTTCCCTACGAGCAGTACTTC. It specifies CASSLEMRVPYEQYF.

This clone was counted between two and nine times. The chain couples TRBV7-9 to TRBJ1-1, with 7 bases fitting TRBD1. CDR3 length equals 14 residues. Trimming at V came to 6 bases and at J to 0 bases, leaving 4 bases not matched to a gene. Germline V gene sequence: CDR1 SEHNR, CDR2 FQNEAQ (reference sequence). The CDR3 sequence: CASRKTGLNTEAFF. The CDR3 DNA sequence: TGTGCCAGCAGAAAGACAGGGTTGAACACTGAAGCTTTCTTT.

The J gene is TRBJ1-5, the V gene TRBV28; TRBD1 is a possible D gene (5 bases). The germline V gene encodes CDR1 MDHEN and CDR2 SYDVKM. V lost 6 bases and J 4 bases, leaving 16 bases between the germline ends. This CDR3 contains 15 residues. CDR3 sequence reads: CASSPPGGTNQPQHF. The CDR3 nucleotides are TGTGCCAGCAGCCCCCCCGGGGGGACTAATCAGCCCCAGCATTTT.

This clone was counted a single time. The chain joins TRBV11-3 to TRBJ1-1; 7 nucleotides line up with TRBD1. Germline V gene sequence: CDR1 SGHNT, CDR2 YENEEA. The CDR3 has 15 amino acids. J gave up 0 bases and V 1 base, and 2 bases lay outside the gene matches. CDR3 residues: CASSLGTGVNTEAFF. The CDR3 DNA sequence: TGTGCCAGCAGCTTAGGAACAGGGGTGAACACTGAAGCTTTCTTT.

The chain has TRBV4-1 and TRBJ1-4; D is undetermined. This CDR3 has 15 residues. Germline V CDR1 and CDR2: MGHRA, YSYEKL. Trimming stripped 1 base from V and 6 bases from J, with 12 bases between. The CDR3: CASSQGTSRDEKLFF. CDR3 DNA sequence: TGCGCCAGCAGCCAAGGGACTTCAAGGGATGAAAAACTGTTTTTT.

The V gene is TRBV2, the J gene TRBJ1-5; unclear D gene. Between the trimmed V and J ends, which lost 4 bases and 3 bases, there was a span of 10 bases. Germline V gives CDR1 SNHLY, CDR2 FYNNEI. The CDR3 length is 14 residues. Written as DNA, the CDR3 is TGTGCCAGCAGTGGATTAAGGGACAATCAGCCCCAGCATTTT. It yields the protein CASSGLRDNQPQHF.

Points on this clone: At one end, the junction sequence differs from germline, possibly due to a read error. This chain uses TRBV7-7 with TRBJ2-5; a weak D match, TRBD2 (6 bases). The CDR3 totals 15 residues. Germline V gene data show CDR1 as SSHAT and CDR2 as FNYEAQ (reference sequence). The CDR3 spells CASSLGGGGLETQYF. For the CDR3, the DNA is TGTGCTAGCAGCTTAGGCGGAGGAGGGTTGGAGACCCAGTACTTC. Based on the CDR3 plus reference TRBV7-7 and TRBJ2-5, the full variable domain is GAGVSQSPRYKVTKRGQDVTLRCDPISSHATLYWYQQALGQGPEFLTYFNYEAQPDKSGLPSDRFSAERPEGSISTLTIQRTEQRDSAMYRCASSLGGGGLETQYFGPGTRLLVL.

Only one count was recorded for this clone. The chain recombines TRBV11-2 with TRBJ2-7; D is perhaps TRBD1 (5 bases). The CDR3 extends over 16 amino acids. V gave up 1 base and J gave up 0 bases, with 13 bases separating them. The germline V gene has CDR1 SGHAT and CDR2 FQNNGV. The CDR3, as DNA: TGTGCCAGCAGCTTAGCTTCCGGACACAGCTCCTACGAGCAGTACTTC. This encodes CASSLASGHSSYEQYF.

This clone was seen at least ten times. This chain connects TRBV30 to TRBJ1-6, with D maybe TRBD1 (5 bases). CDR3 length equals 14 residues. Germline V gene data show CDR1 as GTSNPN and CDR2 as SVGIG (reference sequence). CDR3 in DNA: TGTGCTCGCCAGACAGCTTCTTGGGATTCACCCCTCCACTTT. Amino acid sequence: CARQTASWDSPLHF.

This chain uses TRBV2 with TRBJ2-2, with 13 bases that match TRBD2. V lost 4 bases, J lost 6 bases, and 2 bases stayed unmatched. From germline, CDR1 is SNHLY and CDR2 FYNNEI. The CDR3 totals 15 residues. As DNA, the CDR3 is TGTGCCAGCAGTGGGACTAGCGGGAGATCCGGGGAGCTGTTTTTT. Its translation: CASSGTSGRSGELFF.

The V and J genes are TRBV6-5 and TRBJ2-2; no reliable D call. CDR1 is MNHEY and CDR2 is SVGAGI in the germline V gene. Trimming removed 6 bases at V and 8 bases at J, with 13 bases between. The CDR3 has 13 amino acids. The CDR3: CASSQILLGELFF. The CDR3 region has the DNA TGTGCCAGCAGCCAGATCCTCCTAGGGGAGCTGTTTTTT.

V and J are TRBV11-3 and TRBJ2-3, with a possible D match to TRBD1 (5 bases). V lost 5 bases and J lost 3, with 18 bases in between. The CDR3 has 16 residues. Per the germline V gene, CDR1 is SGHNT and CDR2 is YENEEA. This CDR3 reads CASSRRTGASTDTQYF. The CDR3 bases are TGTGCCAGCAGCAGACGCACAGGAGCATCGACAGATACGCAGTATTTT.

As concerns this clone: Germline is not matched at one junction end, which may reflect a read error. This chain joins TRBV29-1 and TRBJ2-3, with a weak D call TRBD1 (6 bases). The CDR3 consists of 14 residues. The germline gives CDR1 SQVTM, CDR2 ANQGSEA. CDR3 sequence reads: CSVAQGLNTDTQYF. The CDR3 coding sequence is TGCAGCGTTGCTCAGGGGCTGAACACAGATACGCAGTACTTT.

This chain links TRBV6-1 with TRBJ1-3; D gene ambiguous. The CDR3 has 15 residues. The V and J ends lost 0 bases and 7 bases respectively, with 13 bases between them. The germline CDR1 and CDR2 sequences are MNHNS and SASEGT. The CDR3: CASSEAARPGNTIYF. CDR3 nucleotide sequence: TGTGCCAGCAGTGAAGCGGCCAGACCCGGTAACACCATATATTTT.

Of note for this clone: This clone may be a read error of a much larger clone one base away. The J gene is TRBJ2-2, the V gene TRBV6-6; no clear D. Germline lookup yields CDR1 MNHNY and CDR2 SVGAGI (reference sequence). The CDR3 covers 12 residues. V lost 4 bases, J lost 2 bases, and 2 bases lay in between. The CDR3 sequence: CASSFNTGELFF. The CDR3 coding sequence is TGTGCCAGCAGTTTTAACACCGGGGAGCTGTTTTTT.

The genes are TRBV28 and TRBJ1-2; unclear D gene. CDR1 is MDHEN and CDR2 is SYDVKM in the germline V gene. V lost 6 bases to trimming and J lost 2 bases, with 13 bases between them. The CDR3 is 14 residues long. CDR3 region: CASSPRTLNYGYTF. CDR3 sequence (DNA): TGTGCCAGCAGCCCAAGGACCTTAAACTATGGCTACACCTTC.